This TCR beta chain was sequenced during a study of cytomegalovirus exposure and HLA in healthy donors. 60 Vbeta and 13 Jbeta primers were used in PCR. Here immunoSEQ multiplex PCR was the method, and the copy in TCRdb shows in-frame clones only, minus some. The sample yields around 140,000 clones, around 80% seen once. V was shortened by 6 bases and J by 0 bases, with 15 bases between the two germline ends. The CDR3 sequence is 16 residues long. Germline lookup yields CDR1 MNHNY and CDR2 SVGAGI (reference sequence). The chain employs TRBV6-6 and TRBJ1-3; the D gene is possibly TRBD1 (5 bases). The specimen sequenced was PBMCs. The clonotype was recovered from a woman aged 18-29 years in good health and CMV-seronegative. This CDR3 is CASSLGGDSSGNTIYF. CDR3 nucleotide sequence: TGTGCCAGCAGCCTCGGAGGGGACTCCTCTGGAAACACCATATATTTT.